What follows is one T cell receptor (beta chain) and its context. Its matching antigen is unknown. The data stem from a study of T cell repertoires in ileal Crohn's disease. Overall study context: Thiopurines (around twelve) or anti-TNF agents (approximately 20) were given postoperatively to about half.

Findings and caveats of the study: All patients with clonality above 26.8% had endoscopic recurrence.

Method: immunoSEQ multiplex PCR; TCRdb's copy keeps in-frame clones and lacks some. This sample has fewer than 5,500 clones, with around 86% found just once. The V end lost 6 bases, the J end lost 5 bases, and 17 bases lay between the germline ends. From germline, CDR1 is SNHLY and CDR2 FYNNEI. This CDR3 region has 14 residues. The chain recombines TRBV2 with TRBJ2-7; D is possibly TRBD1 (6 bases). This TCR was sampled from an adult with Crohn's disease. The sequencing sample was made of ileal tissue. CDR3 in DNA: TGTGCCAGCAGGACTATGACCAGGGGCCACGAGCAGTACTTC. As protein: CASRTMTRGHEQYF. Together with reference TRBV2 and TRBJ2-7, the CDR3 gives the full variable domain: EPEVTQTPSHQVTQMGQEVILRCVPISNHLYFYWYRQILGQKVEFLVSFYNNEISEKSEIFDDQFSVERPDGSNFTLKIRSTKLEDSAMYFCASRTMTRGHEQYFGPGTRLTVT.